This passage covers 15 T cell receptor beta chains from one sample sequenced in a study of blood T cell repertoires in COVID-19. Here immunoSEQ multiplex PCR was the method, and the copy in TCRdb shows in-frame clones only, minus some. The sample yields some 490,000 clones, around 85% seen once. Input material: PBMCs or T cells enriched from blood (not recorded which). The receptors shown here come from a woman aged 60-75 years who had recovered from COVID-19.

J is TRBJ2-3 and V is TRBV2; D unresolved. Germline CDR1 SNHLY, CDR2 FYNNEI. The CDR3 spans 15 residues. Between the trimmed V and J ends, which lost 4 bases and 2 bases, there was a span of 13 bases. Written as DNA, the CDR3 is TGTGCCAGCAGTGTAGATAGTCCCACCACAGATACGCAGTATTTT. Translated, it gives CASSVDSPTTDTQYF.

The gene calls are TRBV3-1 (or the pseudogene TRBV3-2) and TRBJ1-3; D unclear. The CDR3 sequence is 15 residues long. Between the trimmed V and J ends, which lost 7 bases and 0 bases, there was a span of 13 bases. Germline V gives CDR1 LGHDT, CDR2 YNNKEL (reference sequence). The DNA of the CDR3 is TGTGCCAGCACCACCCGCCAGATCTCTGGAAACACCATATATTTT. Translating it yields CASTTRQISGNTIYF.

The CDR3: CASSYRGYGYTF. CDR3 in DNA: TGTGCCAGCAGTTACAGAGGCTATGGCTACACCTTC. The chain couples TRBV6-2 or TRBV6-3 to TRBJ1-2; D call uncertain. Per germline, CDR1 MNHEY and CDR2 SVGEGT. The V end lost 2 bases, the J end lost 4 bases, and 5 bases lay between the germline ends. This CDR3 region has 12 residues.

The rearrangement links TRBV4-1 to TRBJ2-5; 8 nucleotides line up with TRBD2. Germline V gene lookup returns CDR1 MGHRA and CDR2 YSYEKL. V lost 1 base to trimming and J lost 1 base; unmatched junction nucleotides: 5. CDR3 length equals 16 residues. DNA of the CDR3: TGCGCCAGCAGCCAAGGGGTAGCGGGGATCCAAGAGACCCAGTACTTC. Translation gives CASSQGVAGIQETQYF.

This clone is a singleton in its sample. The V call is TRBV5-5, the J call TRBJ1-1; D uncertain. Germline V gene lookup returns CDR1 SGHKS and CDR2 YYEKEE (reference sequence). CDR3 length: 14 residues. Trimming took 6 bases from V and 1 from J, leaving 13 bases between them. The CDR3 loop is CASTPVVPNTEAFF. CDR3 DNA: TGTGCCAGCACCCCGGTGGTGCCGAACACTGAAGCTTTCTTT.

The V call is TRBV21-1, the J call TRBJ2-2; TRBD1 reflects the table's D call only, with no check against the DNA. TRBV21-1 is a listed pseudogene. The CDR3 runs 15 residues. For the CDR3, the DNA is TGTGCCAGCAGCAAAACCAGGACAGGGCCCGGGGAGCTGTTTTTT. Its protein is CASSKTRTGPGELFF.

This clone was counted many times. The CDR3 DNA is TGTGCCAGCAGCCGGACAGGGACCACCTACGAGCAGTACTTC. Amino acid sequence: CASSRTGTTYEQYF. The rearrangement joins TRBV11-2 to TRBJ2-7, with 8 bases matching TRBD1. Germline CDR1 is SGHAT and CDR2 is FQNNGV. Losses at the gene ends were 5 bases for V and 2 bases for J; bases not matched to a gene: 5. CDR3 length: 14 residues.

The chain employs TRBV29-1 and TRBJ1-1, with D tentatively TRBD1 (6 bases). The CDR3 covers 13 residues. The V gene's germline CDR1 is SQVTM and CDR2 ANQGSEA. V shed 7 bases and J shed 4 bases, with 16 bases lying between them. The chain's CDR3 is CSADVIQGTEAFF. The CDR3 coding sequence is TGCAGCGCCGACGTAATACAGGGCACTGAAGCTTTCTTT.

The chain has TRBV5-1 and TRBJ2-2, with TRBD1 matching 7 bases. V lost 4 bases, J lost 4 bases, and 7 bases stayed unmatched. The CDR3 extends over 15 amino acids. In germline, CDR1 is SGHRS, CDR2 YFSETQ. The CDR3 region is CASSPTGWSTGELFF. The CDR3 DNA is TGCGCCAGCAGCCCGACAGGGTGGAGCACCGGGGAGCTGTTTTTT.

The V gene is TRBV6-4, the J gene TRBJ2-5; weak D call: TRBD1 (6 bases). CDR3 size: 18 residues. Germline V CDR1 and CDR2: MRHNA, SNTAGT. Trimming pared 3 bases from V and 5 bases from J, leaving 25 bases between. CDR3: CASSETPVARGGFETQYF. The CDR3 bases are TGTGCCAGCAGTGAAACCCCTGTTGCCAGGGGTGGGTTCGAGACCCAGTACTTC.

The gene calls are TRBV21-1 and TRBJ2-7; TRBD1 is the table's D call and was not checked against the DNA. TRBV21-1 corresponds to a pseudogene. The CDR3 spans 14 residues. Here the CDR3 DNA reads TGTGCCAGCAGTCTAGACAGGGGAACCTACGAGCAGTACGTC. It translates to CASSLDRGTYEQYV.

V is TRBV2 and J is TRBJ1-5; D remains ambiguous. Deletions cut 5 bases from V and 3 bases from J, with 8 bases between. Germline-derived CDR1 and CDR2 are SNHLY and FYNNEI. The CDR3 is 13 amino acids. CDR3 sequence reads: CASSRSYNQPQHF. The CDR3 DNA sequence: TGTGCCAGCAGTAGGAGTTACAATCAGCCCCAGCATTTT.

The CDR3 DNA reads as TGTGCCAGCAGCCCTGACAGGGGACACTATGGCTACACCTTC. Translating gives CASSPDRGHYGYTF. The chain is built from TRBV7-9 and TRBJ1-2; 8 bases line up with TRBD1. Germline V gene data show CDR1 as SEHNR and CDR2 as FQNEAQ (reference sequence). The trim removed 5 bases at V and 3 bases at J, leaving 5 bases unmatched. The CDR3 consists of 14 residues. Full variable domain (rest looked up from reference TRBV7-9 and TRBJ1-2): DTGVSQNPRHKITKRGQNVTFRCDPISEHNRLYWYRQTLGQGPEFLTYFQNEAQLEKSRLLSDRFSAERPKGSFSTLEIQRTEQGDSAMYLCASSPDRGHYGYTFGSGTRLTVV.

Concerning this clone: A read error may account for a junction end that differs from germline. The rearrangement joins TRBV19 to TRBJ2-6; the match to TRBD2 covers 8 bases. This CDR3 is built from 16 residues. Germline V CDR1 and CDR2: LNHDA, SQIVND (reference sequence). The CDR3: CASIGYGTRGANVLTF. CDR3 in DNA: TGTGCGAGTATTGGTTATGGGACTAGAGGGGCCAACGTCCTGACTTTC. The variable domain in full, completed from reference TRBV19 and TRBJ2-6, reads DGGITQSPKYLFRKEGQNVTLSCEQNLNHDAMYWYRQDPGQGLRLIYYSQIVNDFQKGDIAEGYSVSREKKESFPLTVTSAQKNPTAFYLCASIGYGTRGANVLTFGAGSRLTVL.

This sequence joins TRBV6-1 and TRBJ1-2; 7 bases are a match to TRBD1. Trimming cost V 6 bases and J 2 bases; bases outside gene matches: 6. Germline assignment: CDR1 MNHNS and CDR2 SASEGT. CDR3 length: 14 amino acids. The CDR3 sequence: CASRRGQTNYGYTF. DNA of the CDR3: TGTGCCAGCAGAAGGGGACAGACAAACTATGGCTACACCTTC.